This T cell receptor beta chain was captured by sequencing in a study of T-cell memory formation after mild COVID-19. In the study overall: TCR clusters were mostly confined to one donor each.

This clonotype was detected ten times or more. CDR1 is SGHDT, CDR2 YYEEEE, per germline. Trimming removed 5 bases at V and 3 bases at J, with 9 bases between. CDR3 length equals 14 residues. TCRdb analysed the 5' RACE reads with MiXCR anew, one entry per CDR3 protein. The data contain 240,000 or so distinct CDR3 sequences, around 10% of them seen just once; the ten biggest clones take up 20% to 25%. This rearrangement joins TRBV5-6 to TRBJ2-6; D not certain. This sequence was found in a man younger than 30 who had mild COVID-19 (a few samples of this study predate the infection). Cell type and time point are not known. What was sequenced was PBMCs or a T cell subset sorted from them (not recorded which). This CDR3 reads CASRRTGGANVLTF. CDR3 nucleotides: TGTGCCAGCAGACGAACTGGTGGGGCCAACGTCCTGACTTTC.